Listed below are T cell receptor beta chains from one sample, sequenced in a study of blood T cell repertoires in COVID-19. Only in-frame clones appear in the TCRdb table, and some are missing; sequencing was by immunoSEQ multiplex PCR. This sample has under 85,000 clones, with roughly four fifths found just once. Sequenced material: peripheral blood. Receptors were obtained from a human donor in a cohort sampled during active COVID-19. The CDR3 runs from the conserved cysteine through the conserved F or W. A D gene is named only where the DNA matches it firmly. Where a row states a size, it is once, few, many or the class of an expanded clone; other rows omit it.

d_call	clone_size	v_call	j_call	cdr3_nt	cdr3_aa
TRBD1	NA	TRBV6-5	TRBJ1-3	TGTGCCAGCATGCCAGGGGGCGCCGGTAACACCATATATTTT	CASMPGGAGNTIYF
TRBD1	NA	TRBV7-2	TRBJ1-1	TGTGCCAGCAGCGCGACAGGGGGAGACGGGACTGAAGCTTTCTTT	CASSATGGDGTEAFF
NA	NA	TRBV12-3/TRBV12-4	TRBJ2-1	TGTGCCAGCAGTCCCGCGGGGGCCGTTAGGTTCTTC	CASSPAGAVRFF
NA	NA	TRBV18	TRBJ1-6	TGTGCCAGCTCACCAAGCTCGGGGGGTAATTCACCCCTCCACTTT	CASSPSSGGNSPLHF
NA	NA	TRBV10-3	TRBJ2-7	TGTGCCATCAGTGAGAGACAGGCAGGGAGGTACTTC	CAISERQAGRYF
NA	NA	TRBV29-1	TRBJ2-1	TGCAGCGTGGCAGGCGGGGTGTCCTACAATGAGCAGTTCTTC	CSVAGGVSYNEQFF
NA	once	TRBV7-2	TRBJ1-2	TGTGCCAGCGGGACTGGGGCGAACTATGGCTACACCTTC	CASGTGANYGYTF
TRBD2	NA	TRBV11-2	TRBJ2-5	TGTGCCAGCAGCTCACCGAAAGGACTAGCGGGTAGGGAGACCCAGTACTTC	CASSSPKGLAGRETQYF
TRBD2	NA	TRBV7-2	TRBJ2-5	TGTGCCAGCAGCTCGGGACTAGCTACGGAGACCCAGTACTTC	CASSSGLATETQYF
NA	NA	TRBV12-3/TRBV12-4	TRBJ1-3	TGTGCCAGCAGCACAGAGACCATATATTTT	CASSTETIYF
NA	NA	TRBV27	TRBJ2-3	TGTGCCAGCAGTTTCCAGGGACACCGCGGGAGTGATACGCAGTATTTT	CASSFQGHRGSDTQYF
NA	NA	TRBV5-1	TRBJ2-3	TGCGCCAGCAGCTTAGCAGGGACAGATACGCAGTATTTT	CASSLAGTDTQYF
NA	NA	TRBV15	TRBJ1-1	TGTGCCACCAGCAGAGTTGCGGGAGGGACTGAAGCTTTCTTT	CATSRVAGGTEAFF
TRBD2	NA	TRBV9	TRBJ2-5	TGTGCCAGCAGCGTAGGGGGTAGCGGGGACCAAGAGACCCAGTACTTC	CASSVGGSGDQETQYF
NA	NA	TRBV2	TRBJ2-4	TGTGCCAGCAGCCTAGGGAGCCTCGGGAACATTCAGTACTTC	CASSLGSLGNIQYF
TRBD2	NA	TRBV19	TRBJ2-5	TGTGCCAGTAGTATGGCAGCGGGGGGTGTCCAAGAGACCCAGTACTTC	CASSMAAGGVQETQYF
TRBD1	NA	TRBV7-3	TRBJ2-1	TGTGCCAGCAGCTTTGGACAGGGACCCTACAATGAGCAGTTCTTC	CASSFGQGPYNEQFF
NA	NA	TRBV5-1	TRBJ1-1	TGCGCCAGCAGCTTGGAATGGAGGGACACTGAAGCTTTCTTT	CASSLEWRDTEAFF
NA	NA	TRBV5-1	TRBJ2-2	TGCGCCAGCAGCTTGGTTTCAGGGTTCAACGGGGAGCTGTTTTTT	CASSLVSGFNGELFF
NA	NA	TRBV27	TRBJ2-3	TGTGCCAGCAGTTTCGGTCAACTGCGGAATACGCAGTATTTT	CASSFGQLRNTQYF
NA	NA	TRBV6-2/TRBV6-3	TRBJ2-1	TGTGCCAGCAGTTATTGGGGCCTCCTAAACTACAATGAGCAGTTCTTC	CASSYWGLLNYNEQFF
TRBD1	NA	TRBV18	TRBJ2-7	TGTGCCAGCTCACCGGACAGGGGATTCGACGAGCAGTACTTC	CASSPDRGFDEQYF
TRBD1	NA	TRBV27	TRBJ2-7	TGTGCCAGCAGTTCCATGACAGGGGCCACCTACGAGCAGTACTTC	CASSSMTGATYEQYF
NA	NA	TRBV5-8	TRBJ2-7	TGTGCCAGCAGCCACAGAGTCTACGAGCAGTACTTC	CASSHRVYEQYF
NA	NA	TRBV3-1/TRBV3-2	TRBJ1-1	TGTGCCAGCACAGGGAACGAGGTTACAGCTTTCTTT	CASTGNEVTAFF
TRBD1	NA	TRBV6-1	TRBJ2-7	TGTGCCAGCAGTGAACTCCGGGACAGGGGGTATCTGTACTTC	CASSELRDRGYLYF
NA	few	TRBV6-6	TRBJ1-2	TGTGCCAGCGGACAAATCGGACGAGCGTATGGCTACACCTTC	CASGQIGRAYGYTF
TRBD1	once	TRBV5-4	TRBJ1-6	TGTGCCAGCAGCAAGACAGGGTTTTTCGATAATTCACCCCTCCACTTT	CASSKTGFFDNSPLHF
NA	NA	TRBV2	TRBJ1-5	TGTGCCAGCAGTGAACAGGGGCAACAGCCCCAGCATTTT	CASSEQGQQPQHF
TRBD2	NA	TRBV3-1/TRBV3-2	TRBJ2-3	TGTGCCGGCAGGGTCGGGGGGGCCACAGATACGCAGTATTTT	CAGRVGGATDTQYF
NA	NA	TRBV11-3	TRBJ2-3	TGTGCCAGCAGCCCGGAGGGTCATACGCAGTATTTT	CASSPEGHTQYF
TRBD2	NA	TRBV3-1/TRBV3-2	TRBJ2-3	TGTGCCAGCAGCCAAGAAAGACTAGCGGGGGGTGATACGCAGTATTTT	CASSQERLAGGDTQYF
NA	NA	TRBV6-1	TRBJ1-2	TGTGCCAGCAGTGAAGCGATCCAGGGTGGAGGCTACACCTTC	CASSEAIQGGGYTF
NA	NA	TRBV11-2	TRBJ2-7	TGTGCCAGCACCTATTGGAGCTACGAGCAGTACTTC	CASTYWSYEQYF
NA	NA	TRBV7-3	TRBJ2-5	TGTGCCAGCAGCCCCCTGGGGGCGGAGACCCAGTACTTC	CASSPLGAETQYF
NA	NA	TRBV9	TRBJ2-1	TGTGCCAGCAGCGTAGAGGCAGGGTCCTACAATGAGCAGTTCTTC	CASSVEAGSYNEQFF
TRBD1	once	TRBV2	TRBJ1-6	TGTGCCAGCAGTGTAGGGGACAGGGGTACACCCCTCCACTTT	CASSVGDRGTPLHF
TRBD1	NA	TRBV6-6	TRBJ1-4	TGTGCCAGCAGTTACGGGGACAGGTCCAGTGAAAAACTGTTTTTT	CASSYGDRSSEKLFF
NA	NA	TRBV10-2	TRBJ1-1	TGCGCCAGCAGAGAATTTAGGAACACTGAAGCTTTCTTT	CASREFRNTEAFF
NA	NA	TRBV5-5	TRBJ1-5	TGTGCCAGCAGCTTGTGGCAGGGTGCGAGCAATCAGCCCCAGCATTTT	CASSLWQGASNQPQHF
NA	NA	TRBV3-1/TRBV3-2	TRBJ2-5	TGTGCCAGCAGTAACTCCGGAGAGACCCAGTACTTC	CASSNSGETQYF
NA	NA	TRBV18	TRBJ1-1	TGTGCCAGCTCACCGTCAATCAAGAACACTGAAGCTTTCTTT	CASSPSIKNTEAFF
NA	once	TRBV18	TRBJ1-4	TGTGCCAGCTCGTTAGGGGCGCCTAATGAAAAACTGTTTTTT	CASSLGAPNEKLFF
NA	NA	TRBV2	TRBJ1-6	TGTGCCATCCAACCCCTCCACTTT	CAIQPLHF
TRBD2	NA	TRBV4-2	TRBJ2-3	TGTGCCAGCAGCCGCGGGGGGGGGCGCACAGATACGCAGTATTTT	CASSRGGGRTDTQYF